This T cell receptor beta chain is drawn from a study of blood T cell repertoires in COVID-19. Sequencing was performed with immunoSEQ multiplex PCR; in TCRdb, only in-frame clones are kept and a portion is missing. The sample includes approximately 250,000 clones, roughly 87% of them seen just once. The CDR3 runs to 14 residues. Per the germline V gene, CDR1 is KGHSH and CDR2 is LQKENI. The V and J ends lost 4 bases and 2 bases, in that order; junction bases with no gene match: 4. The genes are TRBV18 and TRBJ1-1; 7 bases are shared with TRBD1. Input material: PBMCs or T cells enriched from blood (not recorded which). The TCR sequence derives from a woman in her 30s who had recovered from COVID-19. The CDR3 coding sequence is TGTGCCAGCTCACGGGACAGCGGCAACACTGAAGCTTTCTTT. Amino acids: CASSRDSGNTEAFF.